This T cell receptor beta chain was documented in a study of blood T cell repertoires in COVID-19. Study-wide context: The samples span acute and convalescent COVID-19 from the United States, Italy and Spain.

Method: immunoSEQ multiplex PCR; TCRdb's copy keeps in-frame clones and lacks some. The top ten clones hold about a sixth of a sample with around 84,000 clones, around four fifths of them seen once. The material sequenced was peripheral blood. The sequence was collected from a man at least 80 years old with active or convalescent COVID-19.

The CDR3 bases are TGTGCCACCAGCAGAGATCCTGGCGTAGGGGAAGAGACCCAGTACTTC. Translation gives CATSRDPGVGEETQYF. The J gene is TRBJ2-5, the V gene TRBV15; D possibly corresponds to TRBD1 (5 bases). CDR1 is LNHNV, CDR2 YYDKDF, per germline (reference sequence). This CDR3 is 16 amino acids long. The V end lost 0 bases, the J end lost 3 bases, and 14 bases lay between the germline ends.